This T cell receptor beta chain was documented in a study of T cells in Graves' hyperthyroidism and ophthalmopathy (dated by TCRdb to about 2019). In terms of the full investigation: Peripheral blood was sampled at the time of initial diagnosis, prior to any treatment. In about 6 Graves' hyperthyroidism patients, the study also compared T-cell repertoires from thyroid tissue with T-cell repertoires from blood. Following sampling, methimazole starting at 30 mg daily was given to hyperthyroidism patients, and high-dose intravenous methylprednisolone was given to ophthalmopathy patients. TCR Vbeta CDR3 sequencing of fewer than 150 peripheral blood samples (over 40 ophthalmopathy, about 74 hyperthyroidism and approximately 17 progressor patients) is reported in the paper. Prospective prediction of ophthalmopathy was tested in an independent validation cohort of 18 hyperthyroidism patients and around 16 patients who later progressed to ophthalmopathy. For training and testing, the roughly 97 patients in the discovery cohort were randomly divided in a 7:3 ratio. TCR V-J signatures able to tell the groups apart were searched for in a discovery cohort of approximately 95 patients, of whom 43 had Graves' ophthalmopathy and more than 55 had stable Graves' hyperthyroidism.

The TCR beta CDR3 regions were amplified from RNA transcripts. The first round of RT-PCR for the TCR CDR3 was performed with the HTBI primer set and the Qiagen OneStep RT-PCR kit. The libraries were constructed in a second round of multiplex PCR and then size-selected and purified. Paired-end sequencing of the libraries was performed with 100 bp reads on an Illumina HiSeq2000. The original pipeline was this. SOAPnuke was used to process the raw data, removing reads that contained adapters or uncalled bases, had a mean Phred below 15, or lacked an exact match to the constant primer or identifier. High-quality paired reads were merged with COPE v1.2.5, and unique nucleotide sequences were defined as clonotypes. Clonotypes were aligned to IMGT TRBV, TRBD and TRBJ reference segments using MiTCR v1.1. Analysis was restricted to V-J combinations with a frequency above 0.0001, which covered roughly 99% of repertoires. The TCS score was defined as the ratio of F50 (clonal expansion) to E x V (chaos), calculated using BLOSUM62-based TCRdist between CDR3 peptides within each V-J. Welch's t-statistics and random forest reduced just over 500 V-J features to around 14, which were used in a naive Bayes classifier (R e1071). Using fastp trimming at Q25 and MiXCR clonotype assembly, TCRdb reanalyzed the public sequencing data and kept in-frame beta chains. Each record represents a unique CDR3 protein, reported with the most common genes and DNA among its rows. TCRdb assigned the V and J calls; the authors' analysis was not used. Present in this sample are under 400,000 distinct CDR3 sequences, roughly 13% of which were seen just once. The ten largest account for 9.2% of the sample.

Concerning this clonotype: There is no known antigen for this receptor. Base quality data are lacking; no much larger clone is found one base away.

V is cut by 3 bases and J by 4 bases, and the space between the germline ends is 9 bases. The CDR3 sequence holds 13 residues, the cysteine and phenylalanine included. Only the CDR3 DNA stays, 39 bases, in frame from base 1. Broad study findings and their caveats: Ophthalmopathy was separated from stable hyperthyroidism by a 13 V-J signature model, with 87.88% sensitivity and about 84% specificity obtained in cross-validation and 80%/75% obtained in testing. In validation, the model predicted progression to ophthalmopathy with around 71% sensitivity and around 72% specificity, a median of 6.5 months before onset. No statistical method was used to set the sample size in advance, and investigators knew the group allocation. Most expanded thyroid clonotypes (frequency above 0.001) were also found in blood, which suggests that blood repertoires may mirror thyroid immune responses.

Graves' hyperthyroidism was defined as stable when no progression to ophthalmopathy occurred over 18 months of follow-up. Hyperthyroidism patients were aged 18 to 65 years and newly diagnosed, with disease duration of less than 2 months. The study excluded patients with uncontrolled infections, other autoimmune diseases, pregnancy or lactation. Clinical symptoms, serum thyroxine and TRAb, thyroid ultrasound, and orbital computed tomography formed the basis for the diagnoses. PBMCs were separated from roughly 10 ml of fresh peripheral blood using Ficoll-Paque density gradient centrifugation. Total RNA was extracted with Trizol reagent, and quality was checked on an Agilent 2100 Bioanalyzer.

The chain is assembled from TRBV12-3 or TRBV12-4 and TRBJ1-2, with the D gene uncertain. This sequence originates from a woman between 18 and 30 years old with Graves' hyperthyroidism. The specimen sequenced was blood. The nucleotide sequence reads TGTGCCAGCAGTTTTAATTCTGCCTATGGCTACACCTTC. Translation gives CASSFNSAYGYTF.